A single T cell receptor (beta chain) is shown here with its context. Which antigen it targets is not known. No qualities accompany the bases; no much larger clone lies one base away. The cohort included 29 patients with locally advanced or metastatic urothelial carcinoma who were treated at Memorial Sloan Kettering on a trial protocol. Peripheral blood mononuclear cells were collected pretreatment and during treatment, at between 1 and 8 total time points per patient. The Qiagen DNeasy Blood extraction kit was used to purify genomic DNA from total PBMCs and from tumor samples. PBMCs were collected pretreatment and during treatment and were isolated and stored as previously described. The sample is drawn from a study of PD-L1 blockade in urothelial cancer (TCRdb year 2017). Turning to the overall study: Every patient began therapy in about 2014 and was given atezolizumab 1,200 mg intravenously every 3 weeks. About 85% of the 29 patients were identified as males with urothelial cancer of bladder origin, and a prior smoking history was reported by 18 of 29 patients. Durable clinical benefit was defined as progression-free survival longer than 6 months, and TCR features were also tested against progression-free and overall survival. Eight or nine patients reached durable clinical benefit, while 20 patients did not. Blood samples gave a median of around 130,000 T cells and tens of thousands of unique TCRs, with a median clonality of 0.080. Patients had an ECOG performance status of 0 or 1 and had received between 0 and 3 prior chemotherapy regimens. In the same patients, whole exome sequencing and RNA sequencing of pretreatment tumors were performed in addition to TCR sequencing. Pretreatment blood TCR-seq was available for about 27 patients, at least one posttreatment blood collection was obtained for 24 patients, and tumor TCR-seq was available for 24 patients. TCR sequencing covered pretreatment tumor samples and matched, serially collected peripheral blood taken before and after atezolizumab treatment. Blood samples were analyzed at 3 weeks after treatment start (second dose) and at 6 weeks after treatment start. The study was an exploratory multi-omic analysis of somatic, immune and clinical correlates of response to PD-L1 blockade with atezolizumab in urothelial cancer.

CDR1 and CDR2 were assigned from the germline V gene (reference sequence) as SGHNT and YYREEE. Relative to germline, V is 4 bases shorter and J is 5 bases shorter, with 19 bases between their ends. The CDR3 goes from the cysteine to the phenylalanine over 16 residues. Of all the DNA, just the CDR3 is kept, 48 bases in frame from base 1. Points the paper makes about the study in general: Because of the small sample size (n ≈ 29) and the many exploratory analyses performed, the results are intended to be regarded as hypothesis-generating. A pretreatment peripheral blood TCR clonality below the median was linked to improved progression-free and overall survival. Greater expansion of tumor-associated TCR clones in peripheral blood 3 weeks after the start of treatment was observed in patients with durable benefit (n of about 20, p = 0.022).

To estimate absolute template abundance from read counts, synthetic TCR analog templates were spiked into each PCR. Using the immunoSEQ assay, TCRbeta CDR3 regions were amplified from genomic DNA with bias-controlled V and J gene primers. Sequencing of rearranged TCRbeta segments was done at approximately 20X coverage. As for the authors' bioinformatics: Clustering was used to correct sequencing errors, and CDR3s were annotated against IMGT so that V, D and J genes could be assigned. Downstream analyses used only productive TCRbeta rearrangements, leaving out any out-of-frame or stop-codon sequences. Clonality was computed as one minus Shannon entropy normalized by the log of the number of unique productive sequences. Fisher's exact test with Benjamini-Hochberg correction, at a threshold of adjusted p below 0.01, was used to find clones that differed between time points or between blood and tumor. Sourced from immuneACCESS, this table was stored by TCRdb with only in-frame sequences that have V and J called. A share of the clones is absent; for the studies checked, an unresolved V gene accounts for under half, and the remainder has no known explanation. D and trimming come from the DNA, and the V and J calls and clone size come from that table. In this sample the table shows about 22,000 clones, around 91% of which occur a single time. The top ten clones comprise 15% to 20% of the sample.

The specimen comprised PBMCs, sampled around atezolizumab (anti-PD-L1) treatment. The sequence was collected from a woman aged 55-69 years with urothelial cancer. Recombination connected TRBV5-4 to TRBJ2-1; TRBD2 might be the D gene, on 6 matching bases. Here is the DNA: TGTGCCAGCAGCCATACTGGAGGGAAAAGGGACAATGAGCAGTTCTTC. It specifies CASSHTGGKRDNEQFF.